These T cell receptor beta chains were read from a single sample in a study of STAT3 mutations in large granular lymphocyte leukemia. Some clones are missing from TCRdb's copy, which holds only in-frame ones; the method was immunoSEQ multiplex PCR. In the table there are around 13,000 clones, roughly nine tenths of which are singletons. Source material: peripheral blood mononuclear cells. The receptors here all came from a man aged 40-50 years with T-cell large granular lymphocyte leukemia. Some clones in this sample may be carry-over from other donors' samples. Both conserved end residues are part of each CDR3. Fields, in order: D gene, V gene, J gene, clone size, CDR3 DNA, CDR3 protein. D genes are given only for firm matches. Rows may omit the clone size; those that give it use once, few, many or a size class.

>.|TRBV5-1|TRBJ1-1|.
TGCGCCAGCAGCTTGGGAGGGGGGGGAGTAAACACTGAAGCTTTCTTT
CASSLGGGGVNTEAFF
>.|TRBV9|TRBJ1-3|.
TGTGCCAGCAGCGTAGAAACGGCGAACACCATATATTTT
CASSVETANTIYF
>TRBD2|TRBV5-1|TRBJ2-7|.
TGCGCCAGCAGCCCGGATTACTTAGCGGGGGTTGAGCAGTACTTC
CASSPDYLAGVEQYF
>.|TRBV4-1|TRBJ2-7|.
TGCGCCAGCAGCCCCGGGCCGAGGGCAAGCTCCTACGAGCAGTACTTC
CASSPGPRASSYEQYF
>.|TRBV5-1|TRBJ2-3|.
TGCGCCAGCAGCTCCCCGGTTGGGGAATACACAGATACGCAGTATTTT
CASSSPVGEYTDTQYF
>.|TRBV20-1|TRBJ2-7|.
TGCAGTGCGGGGGGACGTTACGAGCAGTACTTC
CSAGGRYEQYF
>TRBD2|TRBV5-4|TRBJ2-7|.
TGTGCCAGCAGCTTGGGAGGGACTAGTTCCTACGAGCAGTACTTC
CASSLGGTSSYEQYF
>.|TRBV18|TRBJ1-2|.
TGTGCCAGCTCACCGCAGGGGCTGGGCTATGGCTACACCTTC
CASSPQGLGYGYTF
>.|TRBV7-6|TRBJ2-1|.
TGTGCCAGCAGCTTTTCAGGGATCGGCTCGTACAATGAGCAGTTCTTC
CASSFSGIGSYNEQFF
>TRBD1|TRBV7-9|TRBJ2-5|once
TGTGCCAGCAGTTCAATTACAGGGGCCCAAGAGACCCAGTACTTC
CASSSITGAQETQYF
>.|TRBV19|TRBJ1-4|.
TGTGCCAGTAGTATCCTCCAGAGGAATGAAAAACTGTTTTTT
CASSILQRNEKLFF
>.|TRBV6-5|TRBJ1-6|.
TGTGCCAGCAGTTACTCCCGGACCTCCTATAATTCACCCCTCCACTTT
CASSYSRTSYNSPLHF
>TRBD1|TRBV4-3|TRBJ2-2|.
TGCGCCAGCAGCCCTTCTTGGACAGGGTTATCAGGGGAGCTGTTTTTT
CASSPSWTGLSGELFF
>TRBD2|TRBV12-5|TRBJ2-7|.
TGTGCTAGTGCCCTAGCGGGGATGCACGAGCAGTACTTC
CASALAGMHEQYF
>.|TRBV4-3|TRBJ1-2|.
TGCGCCAGCAGCCCGCCCCAGACTTATGGCTACACCTTC
CASSPPQTYGYTF
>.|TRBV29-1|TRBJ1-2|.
TGCAGCGTTGAACGGACACTTAACTATGGCTACACCTTC
CSVERTLNYGYTF
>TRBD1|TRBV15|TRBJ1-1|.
TGTGCCACCAGCAGGGGAGGGGGCAGGAACATGAACACTGAAGCTTTCTTT
CATSRGGGRNMNTEAFF
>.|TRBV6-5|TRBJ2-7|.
TGTGCCAGCAGTTACTCAGCAGCTACCTCGGGAGAATCCCACTTC
CASSYSAATSGESHF
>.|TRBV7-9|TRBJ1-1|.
TGTGCCAGCAGCTTAGGTGGGGGGACGGGAGGAGAAGCTTTCTTT
CASSLGGGTGGEAFF
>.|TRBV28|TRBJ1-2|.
TGTGCCAGCAGTTTCGTACAGACATATGGCTACACCTTC
CASSFVQTYGYTF
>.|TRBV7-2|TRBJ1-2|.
TGTGCCAGCAGGGTACAGGGTGGGGACTATGGCTACACCTTC
CASRVQGGDYGYTF
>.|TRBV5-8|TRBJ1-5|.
TGTGCCAGCAGGAGGAGAGACAGGCCGTTGCATTTT
CASRRRDRPLHF
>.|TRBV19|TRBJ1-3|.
TGTGCCAGTAGTATCGGGGCAGGGCGCGGAAACACCATATATTTT
CASSIGAGRGNTIYF
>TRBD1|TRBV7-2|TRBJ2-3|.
TGTGCCAGCAGTTCCTCGCCGGGACAGGGGGACTTT
CASSSSPGQGDF
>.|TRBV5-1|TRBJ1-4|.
TGCGCCAGCAGCTTGGGCGCCCAGGTGGGGTACGAAAAACTGTTTTTT
CASSLGAQVGYEKLFF
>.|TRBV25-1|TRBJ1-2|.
TGTGCCAGCAGTGAATCGGGGGGCTACACCTTC
CASSESGGYTF
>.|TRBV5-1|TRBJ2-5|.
TGCGCCAGCAGCTTTAATGGGATCCAAGAGACCCAGTACTTC
CASSFNGIQETQYF
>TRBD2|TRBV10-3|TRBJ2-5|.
TGTGCCATCAGTGAGTCCGGGACTAGCGGGGGGCCCCAAGAGACCCAGTACTTC
CAISESGTSGGPQETQYF
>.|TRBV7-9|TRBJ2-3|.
TGTGCCAGCAGCCAAATTCTAAGCTTTGACTCTAGCACAGATACGCAGTATTTT
CASSQILSFDSSTDTQYF
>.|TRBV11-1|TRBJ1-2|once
TGTGCCAGCAGCTTAGCGCCTTCGGACATTAACTATGGCTACACCTTC
CASSLAPSDINYGYTF
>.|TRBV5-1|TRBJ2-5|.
TGCGCCAGCACCTCGGGGATCCGGGGAAAGACCCAGTACTTC
CASTSGIRGKTQYF
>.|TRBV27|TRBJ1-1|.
TGTGCCAGCAGCTACCTCACTGAAGCTTTCTTT
CASSYLTEAFF
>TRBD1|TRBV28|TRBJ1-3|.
TGTGCCAGCAGTCCTACCGGACAGGGTGGCTCTGGAAACACCATATATTTT
CASSPTGQGGSGNTIYF
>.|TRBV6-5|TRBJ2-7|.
TGTGCCAGCAGTTACCCCCGGGACTCCGTTTACGAGCAGTACTTC
CASSYPRDSVYEQYF
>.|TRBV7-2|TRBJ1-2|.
TGTGCCAGCAGCTTTATAGGTCCACTCCGGAACTATGGCTACACCTTC
CASSFIGPLRNYGYTF
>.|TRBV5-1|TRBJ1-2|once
TGCGCCAGCAGCCCGGTGGGCGCTAACTATGGCTACACCTTC
CASSPVGANYGYTF
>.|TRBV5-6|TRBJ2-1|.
TGTGCCAGCAACCGGGGGGCGGATTACAATGAGCAGTTCTTC
CASNRGADYNEQFF
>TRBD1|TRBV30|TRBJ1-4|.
TGTGCCTGGAGTGTAGGGACAGGGTTATATGAAAAACTGTTTTTT
CAWSVGTGLYEKLFF
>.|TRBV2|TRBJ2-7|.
TGTGCCAGCAGTGACAGTACCTACGAGCAGTACTTC
CASSDSTYEQYF
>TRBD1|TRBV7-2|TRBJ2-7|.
TGTGCCAGCAGCCCGGGACAGGGGGGCTCCTACGAGCAGTACTTC
CASSPGQGGSYEQYF
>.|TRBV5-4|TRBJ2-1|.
TGTGCCAGCAGCTTGGCGGTCGGGTCTAGCGCCCGCAATGAGCAGTTCTTC
CASSLAVGSSARNEQFF
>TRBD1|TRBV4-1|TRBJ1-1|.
TGCGCCAGCAGCCCACAGACAGGGACCGGCACTGAAGCTTTCTTT
CASSPQTGTGTEAFF
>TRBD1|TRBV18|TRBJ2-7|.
TGTGCCAGCTCACTGCTGACAGGGTTCGACGAGCAGTACTTC
CASSLLTGFDEQYF
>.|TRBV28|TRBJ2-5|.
TGTGCCAGCAGTTTAGGGCTAGCGAGGGAGACCCAGTACTTC
CASSLGLARETQYF
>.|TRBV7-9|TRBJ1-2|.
TGTGCCAGCAGCTTAGAATACTCCGGATCTAACTATGGCTACACCTTC
CASSLEYSGSNYGYTF
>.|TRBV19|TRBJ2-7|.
TGTGCCAGTAGTCAGTTTCTTCTGTACGAGCAGTACTTC
CASSQFLLYEQYF
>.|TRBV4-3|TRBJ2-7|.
TGCGCCAGCAGCCAATCGGTGTACTCCTACGAGCAGTACTTC
CASSQSVYSYEQYF
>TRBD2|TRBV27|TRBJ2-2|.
TGTGCCAGCAGTTTATTTGGAGGACTAGCGGCCACCGGGGAGCTGTTTTTT
CASSLFGGLAATGELFF
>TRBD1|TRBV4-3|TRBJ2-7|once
TGCGCCAGCAGCCAAGAGGAAAGGACAGGGTTCCACGAGCAGTACTTC
CASSQEERTGFHEQYF
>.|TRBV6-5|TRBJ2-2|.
TGTGCCAGCAGCGTGGTTGGCGGGGAGCTGTTTTTT
CASSVVGGELFF
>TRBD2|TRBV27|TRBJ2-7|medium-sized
TGTGCCAGCAGTGGGACTAGCGAAGACGAGCAGTACTTC
CASSGTSEDEQYF
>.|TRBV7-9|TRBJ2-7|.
TGTGCCAGCAGCCCCGAAATAGGGGACTCAGGGCAGTACTTC
CASSPEIGDSGQYF
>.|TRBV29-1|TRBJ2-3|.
TGCAGCGTGGCCGATTTTCTTAGGGGAGATACGCAGTATTTT
CSVADFLRGDTQYF
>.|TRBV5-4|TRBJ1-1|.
TGTGCCAGCAGCTTGGGGCAGACTGAAGCTTTCTTT
CASSLGQTEAFF
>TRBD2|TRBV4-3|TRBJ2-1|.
TGCGCCAGCAGCCAATTACCGGGGGGGGATTACAATGAGCAGTTCTTC
CASSQLPGGDYNEQFF
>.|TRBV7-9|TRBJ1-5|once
TGTGCCAGCAGCGCTCGACAGAGCAATCAGCCCCAGCATTTT
CASSARQSNQPQHF
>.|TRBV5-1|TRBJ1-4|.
TGCGCCAGCAGCTTGAGGCCAACCGCAACTAATGAAAAACTGTTTTTT
CASSLRPTATNEKLFF
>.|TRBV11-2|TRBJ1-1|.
TGTGCCAGCAGCGTAACATTGAACACTGAAGCTTTCTTT
CASSVTLNTEAFF
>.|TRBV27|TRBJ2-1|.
TGTGCCAGCAGTAGGATGGGGCGGGATGAGCAGTTCTTC
CASSRMGRDEQFF